This T cell receptor beta chain was captured by sequencing in a study of cytomegalovirus exposure and HLA in healthy donors. Whole-study results and caveats: It was 150 to 200 TCR beta chains that were listed as cytomegalovirus-associated. TCR beta V- and J-gene trimming was later associated with a missense DCLRE1C variant. CMV serostatus stood as the only immune exposure information on hand.

In the PCR, 60 Vbeta and 13 Jbeta primers were used. TCRdb's copy holds only in-frame clones and misses some; the assay was immunoSEQ multiplex PCR. The table has 150,000 to 200,000 clones, roughly 80% seen once. The CDR3 runs 13 residues. The V segment lost 5 bases and the J segment 2 bases; nucleotides outside the gene matches: 4. Looked up from germline, CDR1 is SGHNT and CDR2 is YYREEE (reference sequence). Concerning this clone itself: The target antigen is unknown.

This TCR was recovered from a middle-aged man in good health and CMV-seronegative. Material for sequencing was PBMCs. V gene TRBV5-4 combines with J gene TRBJ2-7, with 7 positions matching TRBD2. CDR3 sequence: CASRSGAAYEQYF. DNA of the CDR3: TGTGCCAGCAGGAGCGGGGCCGCCTACGAGCAGTACTTC.